The rows below give T cell receptor beta chains drawn from one sample of a study of CD8 T cells in Susac syndrome. TCRdb used MiXCR to reprocess the immunoSEQ multiplex PCR reads, holding one entry per CDR3 protein. This sample has 200,000 or so distinct CDR3 sequences, with 80% to 95% found just once. The material sequenced was CD8+ T cells from PBMCs. These receptors all come from a human donor with multiple sclerosis. Both conserved end residues are trimmed from each CDR3. A D gene is named only where the DNA matches it firmly.

d_gene,v_gene,j_gene,CDR3aa
TRBD2,TRBV9,TRBJ2-1,ASSVSGSNNEQF
-,TRBV30,TRBJ1-1,AWRVGLNTEAF
-,TRBV11-2,TRBJ2-1,ASSLMNEQF
-,TRBV12-3/TRBV12-4,TRBJ1-1,ASSFGAGGNTEAF
-,TRBV6-1,TRBJ1-3,ASSELTAGNTIY
-,TRBV7-9,TRBJ1-6,ASSLASSLDSPLH
-,TRBV4-1,TRBJ1-1,ASSPVFGEAF
TRBD2,TRBV7-9,TRBJ2-5,ASSSSGVQETQY
-,TRBV25-1,TRBJ1-4,ASSGADGSREKLF
-,TRBV11-2,TRBJ1-1,ASSLFLDTEAF
-,TRBV5-4,TRBJ1-1,ASSQIGGGTEAF
TRBD2,TRBV6-2/TRBV6-3,TRBJ2-7,ASSYDRQLAGYEQY
-,TRBV6-1,TRBJ2-2,ASSAFSSVAVTGSGELF
-,TRBV5-1,TRBJ2-1,ASSFAGTSYNEQF
-,TRBV9,TRBJ2-2,ATQSGASTGELF
TRBD1,TRBV19,TRBJ1-1,ASRVGQPNTEAF
-,TRBV6-6,TRBJ2-7,ASSYPNYEQY
-,TRBV19,TRBJ1-1,ASSLTEWGDTEAF
-,TRBV29-1,TRBJ2-3,SVAPEGPDTQY
-,TRBV2,TRBJ1-6,ASSSWVGPGSPLH
-,TRBV6-1,TRBJ2-7,ASSEEGGGYEQY
TRBD1,TRBV9,TRBJ1-2,ASSGLILSQGTYGYT
TRBD1,TRBV19,TRBJ2-6,ASISAGGPGANVLT
TRBD1,TRBV30,TRBJ1-2,AWTGGADYGYT
TRBD1,TRBV9,TRBJ2-5,ASSVDRGETQY
TRBD1,TRBV6-5,TRBJ2-2,ASKYGTGRAGELF
TRBD2,TRBV4-1,TRBJ2-1,ASSHVEAGRAKYNEQF
-,TRBV3-1,TRBJ2-5,ASRGYGLTETQY
-,TRBV7-6,TRBJ2-1,ASSLGDDDEQF
-,TRBV27,TRBJ2-3,ASSLNSKAADTQY
TRBD1,TRBV2,TRBJ1-1,ASKDRGHTEAF
TRBD1,TRBV19,TRBJ2-7,ASSIYISGTDREYEQY
TRBD2,TRBV9,TRBJ2-1,ASSVYEREASYNEQF
-,TRBV19,TRBJ1-1,ASSSRLPITEAF
TRBD2,TRBV3-1,TRBJ2-1,ASSQVSGGAQGEQF
TRBD2,TRBV30,TRBJ2-1,ARTSGGAYFEQF
-,TRBV20-1,TRBJ2-1,SASSLSGLYNEQF
-,TRBV27,TRBJ1-1,ASSALWEGTEAF
-,TRBV2,TRBJ1-2,ASSKSGPLYGYT
-,TRBV7-9,TRBJ1-1,ASSLGLSNTEAF
-,TRBV4-3,TRBJ2-6,ASSQAGSGANVLT
-,TRBV6-6,TRBJ2-7,ASSYSIHEQY
-,TRBV7-8,TRBJ2-1,ASQSLVLDINEQF
TRBD1,TRBV7-9,TRBJ2-1,ASSTGTGVSYNEQF
-,TRBV7-8,TRBJ2-1,ASSDTVSYNDQF
TRBD2,TRBV5-8,TRBJ2-7,ASPGGGEQY
-,TRBV20-1,TRBJ1-1,SAPSPGAF
-,TRBV18,TRBJ2-5,ASSYYLHNTKKTQY
-,TRBV4-3,TRBJ1-2,ASSQEGASGYT
-,TRBV6-2/TRBV6-3,TRBJ2-1,ASRLPWGTSYNEQF
TRBD2,TRBV11-2,TRBJ2-3,ASSLPAGGATDTQY
-,TRBV27,TRBJ2-5,ASSLFQDQETQY
TRBD1,TRBV30,TRBJ1-6,AWATGTGRSPLH
-,TRBV12-3/TRBV12-4,TRBJ2-3,ASSLVGSTDTQY
TRBD1,TRBV20-1,TRBJ1-6,SARKGQPNSPLH
TRBD1,TRBV13,TRBJ1-2,ASSSGTGNNYGYT
-,TRBV16,TRBJ1-5,ASSQSAWVFSNQPQH
TRBD1,TRBV30,TRBJ2-7,AWSIRDRDYEQY
-,TRBV2,TRBJ2-7,ASNYRDEQY
-,TRBV19,TRBJ2-7,ASSIFSGGNSYEQY